This passage covers 20 T cell receptor beta chains from one sample sequenced in a study of cytomegalovirus exposure and HLA in healthy donors. The primer mix had 60 Vbeta and 13 Jbeta primers. Here immunoSEQ multiplex PCR was the method, and the copy in TCRdb shows in-frame clones only, minus some. The repertoire holds fewer than 200,000 clones, with 75% to 90% as singletons. Source material: PBMCs. The receptors derive from a woman in her 50s in good health and CMV-seropositive.

V and J are TRBV11-3 and TRBJ2-5, with D tentatively TRBD1 (6 bases). The CDR3 totals 18 residues. Trimming took off 2 bases at V and 1 base at J, with 20 bases between the two ends. CDR1 SGHNT and CDR2 YENEEA come from the germline V gene. The CDR3 sequence: CASSLPLGQGPIQETQYF. The CDR3 region has the DNA TGTGCCAGCAGCTTACCACTTGGGCAGGGGCCCATCCAAGAGACCCAGTACTTC.

The J gene is TRBJ2-3, the V gene TRBV28; D is ambiguous. The germline CDR1 and CDR2 sequences are MDHEN and SYDVKM. The CDR3 loop spans 11 amino acids. The germline V and J ends were trimmed by 8 bases and 4 bases, with 7 bases remaining between them. The DNA for the CDR3 is TGTGCCAGCTCCGGTGCAGATACGCAGTATTTT. Residues: CASSGADTQYF.

The chain carries TRBV6-5 and TRBJ2-5; 10 nucleotides agree with TRBD2. J lost 8 bases, V lost 5 bases, and 8 bases had no gene match. Germline V gene lookup returns CDR1 MNHEY and CDR2 SVGAGI. The CDR3 runs 14 residues. This CDR3 is CASSDGLAAGTQYF. CDR3 in DNA: TGTGCCAGCAGTGACGGACTAGCGGCCGGTACCCAGTACTTC.

The gene calls are TRBV25-1 and TRBJ2-2, with D maybe TRBD2 (6 bases). V lost 2 bases and J lost 1, with 8 bases in between. CDR1 and CDR2 from the germline V gene are MGHDK and SYGVNS. The length of the CDR3 is 15 residues. Written as DNA, the CDR3 is TGTGCCAGCAGTGAACCCGGGGGGAACACCGGGGAGCTGTTTTTT. Translated, it gives CASSEPGGNTGELFF.

This clone was counted only a few times. The chain links TRBV5-6 to TRBJ1-1; the match to TRBD1 covers 9 bases. J was trimmed by 7 bases and V by 4 bases; bases with no gene match: 11. The germline gives CDR1 SGHDT, CDR2 YYEEEE. This CDR3 has 15 residues. The CDR3 loop reads CASSPAGQGSSEAFF. CDR3 DNA sequence: TGTGCCAGCAGCCCCGCGGGACAGGGATCAAGTGAAGCTTTCTTT. The full variable domain, in which reference TRBV5-6 and TRBJ1-1 provide the parts outside the CDR3, is DAGVTQSPTHLIKTRGQQVTLRCSPKSGHDTVSWYQQALGQGPQFIFQYYEEEERQRGNFPDRFSGHQFPNYSSELNVNALLLGDSALYLCASSPAGQGSSEAFFGQGTRLTVV.

This chain uses TRBV6-5 with TRBJ1-5, with a weak D call TRBD1 (6 bases). The CDR3 loop spans 15 amino acids. Germline V gene lookup returns CDR1 MNHEY and CDR2 SVGAGI. The germline V and J ends were trimmed by 7 bases and 4 bases, with 17 bases remaining between them. Here the CDR3 reads CASTRTGPGNQPQHF. The CDR3 DNA reads TGTGCCAGCACTAGAACAGGGCCTGGGAATCAGCCCCAGCATTTT.

The genes are TRBV18 and TRBJ1-2; D ambiguous. CDR3 size: 15 residues. Germline CDR1 is KGHSH and CDR2 is LQKENI. V lost 6 bases, J lost 4 bases, and 18 bases lay in between. This chain's CDR3 is CASSPRHLSSYGYTF. CDR3 sequence (DNA): TGTGCCAGCTCCCCCCGCCACTTGAGTAGCTATGGCTACACCTTC. The full variable domain, in which reference TRBV18 and TRBJ1-2 provide the parts outside the CDR3, is NAGVMQNPRHLVRRRGQEARLRCSPMKGHSHVYWYRQLPEEGLKFMVYLQKENIIDESGMPKERFSAEFPKEGPSILRIQQVVRGDSAAYFCASSPRHLSSYGYTFGSGTRLTVV.

V is TRBV2 and J is TRBJ2-5; 7 bases map to TRBD2. From germline, CDR1 is SNHLY and CDR2 FYNNEI. The trim removed 4 bases at V and 1 base at J, leaving 6 bases unmatched. There are 15 residues in the CDR3. The CDR3 here is CASSVLSGGQETQYF. The DNA for the CDR3 is TGTGCCAGCAGTGTTCTTTCGGGGGGCCAAGAGACCCAGTACTTC.

The rearrangement joins TRBV19 to TRBJ2-1; 10 bases fit TRBD2. The junction had 13 bases not matched to a gene; V was cut back by 0 bases and J by 8 bases. The germline V gene encodes CDR1 LNHDA and CDR2 SQIVND (reference sequence). CDR3 size: 18 residues. The DNA for the CDR3 is TGTGCCAGTAGTATAGAGCGGCTAGCGGGAGTGTTCGGCGATGAGCAGTTCTTC. Protein: CASSIERLAGVFGDEQFF. The full variable domain, completed using reference TRBV19 and TRBJ2-1, is DGGITQSPKYLFRKEGQNVTLSCEQNLNHDAMYWYRQDPGQGLRLIYYSQIVNDFQKGDIAEGYSVSREKKESFPLTVTSAQKNPTAFYLCASSIERLAGVFGDEQFFGPGTRLTVL.

V and J are TRBV4-1 and TRBJ2-7, with 7 bases matching TRBD1. The CDR3 is 17 residues long. CDR1 MGHRA and CDR2 YSYEKL come from the germline V gene. J lost 5 bases, V lost 3 bases, and 16 bases had no gene match. For the CDR3, the DNA is TGCGCCAGCAGCCAGCCTCGACAGGGTCTTTTCTCAGACGAGCAGTACTTC. Its protein is CASSQPRQGLFSDEQYF.

J is TRBJ2-5 and V is TRBV6-5; TRBD2 aligns across 11 bases. Judging by the DNA end, TRBJ2-7 fits better; the J call may be wrong. CDR1 is MNHEY, CDR2 SVGAGI, per germline. The CDR3 extends over 14 amino acids. The CDR3 bases are TGTGCCAGCAGTTTCTTAGCGGGAGGGGACGAGCAGTACTTC. Translated, it gives CASSFLAGGDEQYF.

In DNA, the CDR3 is TGTGCCAGTAAAGCACTACTAGCGGGAGATCCCACCTACAATGAGCAGTTCTTC. Encoded protein: CASKALLAGDPTYNEQFF. The chain couples TRBV27 to TRBJ2-1, with TRBD2 matching over 11 bases. The CDR3 has 18 amino acids. V lost 9 bases, J lost 2 bases, and 15 bases stayed unmatched. CDR1 and CDR2 (germline): MNHEY, SMNVEV (reference sequence).

The genes are TRBV5-1 and TRBJ2-3; 14 bases map to TRBD2. Germline lookup yields CDR1 SGHRS and CDR2 YFSETQ. The trim removed 4 bases at V and 6 bases at J, leaving 4 bases unmatched. This CDR3 region has 15 residues. DNA for the CDR3: TGCGCCAGCAGCGTGGGACTAGCGGGAGTTGATACGCAGTATTTT. It is translated as CASSVGLAGVDTQYF.

J is TRBJ1-2 and V is TRBV7-2, with D uncertain. The CDR3 covers 13 residues. The V end lost 5 bases, the J end lost 6 bases, and 13 bases lay between the germline ends. CDR1 and CDR2 from the germline V gene are SGHTA and FQGNSA. CDR3 bases: TGTGCCAGCAGCCCCCAAGTAGGAGATGGCTACACCTTC. It encodes CASSPQVGDGYTF.

This sequence joins TRBV5-1 and TRBJ1-5; 10 bases agree with TRBD1. V shed 5 bases and J 5 bases; nucleotides not matched to a gene: 7. This CDR3 spans 15 amino acids. Germline loops: CDR1 SGHRS, CDR2 YFSETQ. CDR3 amino acids: CASRQTGGWDQPQHF. CDR3 sequence (DNA): TGCGCCAGCAGACAGACAGGGGGCTGGGATCAGCCCCAGCATTTT.

The chain links TRBV10-3 to TRBJ2-7, with 9 bases identical to TRBD2. CDR3 size: 16 residues. J gave up 5 bases and V 6 bases, and 14 bases lay outside the gene matches. CDR1 and CDR2 (germline): ENHRY, SYGVKD. The CDR3 nucleotides are TGTGCCATCAGAGACTATATGACTAGCGGAGGGGACGAGCAGTACTTC. Its protein product is CAIRDYMTSGGDEQYF.

The rearrangement joins TRBV9 to TRBJ1-5; D unresolved. Germline-derived CDR1 and CDR2 are SGDLS and YYNGEE. The ends were cut back, 1 base at V and 7 bases at J, with 12 bases in the middle. The CDR3 sequence is 14 residues long. The CDR3 DNA is TGTGCCAGCAGCGTAAAGGGAGGCGGCCAGCCCCAGCATTTT. Its protein is CASSVKGGGQPQHF.

The chain links TRBV19 to TRBJ2-5; D not resolved. Germline V CDR1 and CDR2: LNHDA, SQIVND (reference sequence). Trimming stripped 6 bases from V and 3 bases from J, with 11 bases between. The CDR3 consists of 13 residues. CDR3 nucleotides: TGTGCCAGTAGACGACTCGATGAAGAGACCCAGTACTTC. It yields the protein CASRRLDEETQYF.

This clone was observed a single time. V and J are TRBV4-3 and TRBJ2-5; no reliable D call. Trimming pared 1 base from V and 8 bases from J, leaving 8 bases between. Per germline, CDR1 LGHNA and CDR2 YSLEER. There are 12 residues in the CDR3. CDR3 residues: CASSQGKRTQYF. The CDR3, as DNA: TGCGCCAGCAGCCAAGGAAAGAGAACCCAGTACTTC.

The CDR3 DNA is TGTGCCAGCAGCTCCCCGACAGGGATCGAAGATACGCAGTATTTT. The encoded protein is CASSSPTGIEDTQYF. This chain uses TRBV7-8 with TRBJ2-3, with 7 bases aligning to TRBD1. Germline loops: CDR1 SGHVS, CDR2 FQNEAQ. The junction had 9 bases not matched to a gene; V was cut back by 4 bases and J by 5 bases. The CDR3 consists of 15 residues.